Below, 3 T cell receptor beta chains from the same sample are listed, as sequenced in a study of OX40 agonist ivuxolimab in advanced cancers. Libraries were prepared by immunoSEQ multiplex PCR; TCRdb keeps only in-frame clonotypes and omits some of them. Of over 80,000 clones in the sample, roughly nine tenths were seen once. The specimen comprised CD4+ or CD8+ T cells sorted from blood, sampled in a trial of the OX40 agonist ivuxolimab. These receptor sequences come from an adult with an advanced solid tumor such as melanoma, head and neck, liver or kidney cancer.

The CDR3: CASSVVATGELFF. The DNA for the CDR3 is TGTGCCAGCAGCGTAGTGGCCACCGGGGAGCTGTTTTTT. V and J are TRBV9 and TRBJ2-2; no reliable D call. This CDR3 is 13 amino acids long. The V end lost 0 bases, the J end lost 4 bases, and 4 bases lay between the germline ends. Germline assignment: CDR1 SGDLS and CDR2 YYNGEE.

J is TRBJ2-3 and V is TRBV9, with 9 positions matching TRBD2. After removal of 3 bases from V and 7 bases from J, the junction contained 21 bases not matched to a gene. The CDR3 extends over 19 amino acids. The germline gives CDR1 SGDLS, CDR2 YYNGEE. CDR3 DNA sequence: TGTGCCAGCAGCGAGGGGGCGGGACTAGCAGAGATCGGGAGACATACGCAGTATTTT. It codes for CASSEGAGLAEIGRHTQYF. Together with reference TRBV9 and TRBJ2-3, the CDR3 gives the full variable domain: DSGVTQTPKHLITATGQRVTLRCSPRSGDLSVYWYQQSLDQGLQFLIQYYNGEERAKGNILERFSAQQFPDLHSELNLSSLELGDSALYFCASSEGAGLAEIGRHTQYFGPGTRLTVL.

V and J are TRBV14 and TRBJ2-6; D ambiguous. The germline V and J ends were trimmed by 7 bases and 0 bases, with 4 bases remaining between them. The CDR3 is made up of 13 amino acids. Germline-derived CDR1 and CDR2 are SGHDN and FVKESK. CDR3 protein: CASTGSGANVLTF. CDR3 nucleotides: TGTGCCAGCACCGGCTCTGGGGCCAACGTCCTGACTTTC.